The 6 T cell receptor beta chains below were found in one sample sequenced in a study of blood T cell repertoires in COVID-19. Measured with immunoSEQ multiplex PCR; TCRdb has only the in-frame clones, and not every one. The table records 300,000 to 400,000 clones, around 90% of them present only once. The sequenced sample was PBMCs or T cells enriched from blood (not recorded which). These receptors all come from a man aged 60 to 69 who had recovered from COVID-19.

The chain couples TRBV27 to TRBJ2-7, with TRBD2 matching over 8 bases. This CDR3 is built from 15 residues. Trimming removed 2 bases from V and 9 bases from J; junction bases left unmatched: 12. Germline CDR1 MNHEY, CDR2 SMNVEV (reference sequence). The CDR3 sequence is CASSLIQRGPQGQYF. The CDR3 DNA reads as TGTGCCAGCAGTTTAATCCAGCGGGGGCCCCAGGGGCAGTACTTC.

The CDR3 sequence: CASSPGTGIETQYF. The CDR3 DNA reads as TGTGCCAGCAGCCCCGGGACAGGGATAGAGACCCAGTACTTC. The V call is TRBV7-6, the J call TRBJ2-5; 9 bases line up with TRBD1. The CDR3 spans 14 residues. With V trimmed by 5 bases and J by 4 bases, 5 bases remained unmatched. The germline V gene has CDR1 SGHVS and CDR2 FNYEAQ.

This chain links TRBV12-3 or TRBV12-4 with TRBJ2-1, with TRBD2 as a possible D gene (6 bases). This CDR3 spans 12 amino acids. The V end was cut by 5 bases, the J end by 8 bases, with 10 bases between. The CDR3 is CASSPGGDEQFF. CDR3 bases: TGTGCCAGCAGTCCCGGCGGGGATGAGCAGTTCTTC.

CDR3 region: CATSDLGTSGSSYNEQFF. In nucleotides, the CDR3 is TGTGCCACCAGTGACCTAGGGACTAGCGGGAGCTCCTACAATGAGCAGTTCTTC. The chain combines TRBV24-1 with TRBJ2-1; TRBD2 matches 14 bases. CDR1 is KGHDR, CDR2 SFDVKD, per germline. V lost 4 bases, J lost 0 bases, and 4 bases stayed unmatched. This CDR3 is 18 amino acids long.

This clone occurred once. The rearrangement uses TRBV2 and TRBJ1-1; TRBD1 agrees at 11 bases. CDR1 SNHLY and CDR2 FYNNEI come from the germline V gene. This CDR3 spans 14 amino acids. Germline trimming cut 6 bases from V and 7 bases from J; bases unmatched to any gene: 7. The DNA for the CDR3 is TGTGCCAGCAGAGCAGGACAGGGGGCCGGTGAAGCTTTCTTT. Residues: CASRAGQGAGEAFF.

The CDR3 loop is CASSLSGGAINEQFF. The CDR3 DNA follows: TGCGCCAGCAGCCTTAGCGGGGGGGCGATCAATGAGCAGTTCTTC. This chain uses TRBV4-1 with TRBJ2-1, with 11 bases that match TRBD2. The germline V gene encodes CDR1 MGHRA and CDR2 YSYEKL. CDR3 size: 15 residues. Unmatched junction bases numbered 5, after V lost 4 bases and J lost 6 bases.